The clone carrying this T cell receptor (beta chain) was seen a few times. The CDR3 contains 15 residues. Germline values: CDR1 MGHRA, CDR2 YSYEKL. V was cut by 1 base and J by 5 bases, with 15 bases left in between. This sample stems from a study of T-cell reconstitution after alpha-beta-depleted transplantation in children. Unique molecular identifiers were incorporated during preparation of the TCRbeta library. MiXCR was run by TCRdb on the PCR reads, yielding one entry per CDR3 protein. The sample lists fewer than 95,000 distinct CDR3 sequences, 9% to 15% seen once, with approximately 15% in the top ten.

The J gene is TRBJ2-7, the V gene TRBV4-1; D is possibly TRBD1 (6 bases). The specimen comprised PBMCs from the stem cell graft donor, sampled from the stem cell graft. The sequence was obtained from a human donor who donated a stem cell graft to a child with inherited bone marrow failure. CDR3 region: CASSQVLAGVNEQYF. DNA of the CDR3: TGCGCCAGCAGCCAAGTTCTTGCAGGGGTCAACGAGCAGTACTTC.